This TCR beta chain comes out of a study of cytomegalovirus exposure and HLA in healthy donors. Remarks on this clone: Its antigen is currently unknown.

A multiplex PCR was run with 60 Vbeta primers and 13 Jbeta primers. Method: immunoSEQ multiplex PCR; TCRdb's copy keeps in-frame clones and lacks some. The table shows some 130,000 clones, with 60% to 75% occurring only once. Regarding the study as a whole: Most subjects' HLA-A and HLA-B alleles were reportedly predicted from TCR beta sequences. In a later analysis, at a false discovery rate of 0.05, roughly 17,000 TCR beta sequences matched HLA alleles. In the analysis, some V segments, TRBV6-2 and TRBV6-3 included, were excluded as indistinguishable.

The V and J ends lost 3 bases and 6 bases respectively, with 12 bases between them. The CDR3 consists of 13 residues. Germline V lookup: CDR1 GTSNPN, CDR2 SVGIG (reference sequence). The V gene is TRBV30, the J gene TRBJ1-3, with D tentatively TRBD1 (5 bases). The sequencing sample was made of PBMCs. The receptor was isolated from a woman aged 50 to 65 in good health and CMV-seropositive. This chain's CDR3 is CAWSRGGENTIYF. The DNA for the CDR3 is TGTGCCTGGAGCCGGGGGGGGGAAAACACCATATATTTT.